These 9 T cell receptor beta chains were sequenced from one sample in a study of T cell clones after liver transplantation. This table comes from immunoSEQ multiplex PCR, and its TCRdb copy is limited to in-frame clones, with some not included. This sample has tens of thousands of clones, with about 91% found just once. The sample was CD4+ T cells from blood, taken approximately 27 months after liver transplant. The receptors here all came from a human patient who received a liver transplant. Some T cells may be the graft donor's.

The gene calls are TRBV5-1 and TRBJ1-4; 10 positions agree with TRBD1. Germline V gives CDR1 SGHRS, CDR2 YFSETQ. This CDR3 has 15 amino acids. With V trimmed by 2 bases and J by 8 bases, 6 bases remained unmatched. This chain's CDR3 is CASSFGTGDREKLFF. The CDR3 DNA reads as TGCGCCAGCAGCTTCGGGACAGGGGATCGGGAAAAACTGTTTTTT.

The chain joins TRBV12-5 to TRBJ2-5, with TRBD2 identical over 11 bases. Germline V CDR1 and CDR2: LGHNT, FRNRAP. Unmatched junction bases numbered 6, after V lost 0 bases and J lost 6 bases. The CDR3 is 16 amino acids. The DNA of the CDR3 is TGTGCTAGTGGTTTGGTACTAGCGGGAGTGACGAAGACCCAGTACTTC. It translates to CASGLVLAGVTKTQYF.

This chain joins TRBV4-1 and TRBJ2-3; tentatively, D is TRBD2 (6 bases). Trimming removed 4 bases at V and 2 bases at J, with 10 bases between. Germline CDR1 MGHRA, CDR2 YSYEKL. The CDR3 loop spans 14 amino acids. The CDR3 loop is CASSPGTYTDTQYF. The CDR3 coding sequence is TGCGCCAGCAGCCCCGGGACTTACACAGATACGCAGTATTTT.

This chain uses TRBV11-3 with TRBJ2-3, with 10 bases that match TRBD2. Unmatched junction bases numbered 4, after V lost 4 bases and J lost 0 bases. The CDR3 totals 16 residues. In germline, CDR1 is SGHNT, CDR2 YENEEA. As DNA, the CDR3 is TGTGCCAGCAGCTCCACTAGCGGGGCCAGCACAGATACGCAGTATTTT. Translation: CASSSTSGASTDTQYF.

This sequence joins TRBV28 and TRBJ1-2; possibly TRBD1 for D (5 bases). This CDR3 is built from 14 residues. V was shortened by 6 bases and J by 1 base, with 12 bases between the two germline ends. Germline CDR1 reads MDHEN; CDR2 reads SYDVKM. The CDR3 coding sequence is TGTGCCAGCAGCCCTACGACAGTTAACTATGGCTACACCTTC. Its protein is CASSPTTVNYGYTF.

This clone was seen only once. This chain connects TRBV5-6 to TRBJ2-7, with 9 bases identical to TRBD2. Per the germline V gene, CDR1 is SGHDT and CDR2 is YYEEEE. The CDR3 has 15 residues. With V trimmed by 5 bases and J by 0 bases, 6 bases remained unmatched. The CDR3 here is CASRLSGRSSYEQYF. For the CDR3, the DNA is TGTGCCAGCAGACTAAGCGGGAGGAGCTCCTACGAGCAGTACTTC.

The chain has TRBV7-9 and TRBJ1-1; D is perhaps TRBD1 (5 bases). The germline V gene has CDR1 SEHNR and CDR2 FQNEAQ (reference sequence). The CDR3 contains 13 residues. Trimming took off 6 bases at V and 11 bases at J, with 19 bases between the two ends. The CDR3 nucleotides are TGTGCCAGCAGGCCTGACAGTATCGCTCGGGCTTTCTTT. Amino acid sequence: CASRPDSIARAFF.

The chain is built from TRBV14 and TRBJ2-1, with D unresolved. The CDR3 covers 14 residues. Per the germline V gene, CDR1 is SGHDN and CDR2 is FVKESK. V dropped 0 bases and J dropped 3 bases, with 6 bases sitting between them. The CDR3 DNA is TGTGCCAGCAGCCAAGATTTCTTCTACAATGAGCAGTTCTTC. It specifies CASSQDFFYNEQFF.

The chain combines TRBV29-1 with TRBJ2-1; D may be TRBD2 (5 bases). Germline-derived CDR1 and CDR2 are SQVTM and ANQGSEA. Trimming stripped 4 bases from V and 7 bases from J, with 11 bases between. The CDR3 extends over 12 amino acids. This CDR3 is CSVGLGINEQFF. The CDR3 DNA is TGCAGCGTTGGTCTCGGGATTAATGAGCAGTTCTTC.